The 4 T cell receptor beta chains listed next were all sequenced from one sample in a study of CD8+CD57+ T cells in acquired aplastic anemia. Patients chosen for sequencing had CD8+CD57+ cells that had expanded, as shown by flow cytometry. Investigators profiled TCR beta VDJ and CDR3 from genomic DNA template. TCRdb recomputed calls from the reads with MiXCR, one row per CDR3 protein. Of about 160,000 distinct CDR3 sequences detected, 48% appear once; the ten largest clones hold 25% to 40%. Sequencing was carried out using sorted CD4+, CD8+, or CD8+CD57+ T cells (not recorded which) from PBMCs. The receptor source for this set is a human donor with aplastic anemia.

This clonotype was found many times. V gene TRBV12-3 or TRBV12-4 combines with J gene TRBJ2-7; D unresolved. This CDR3 contains 16 residues. V shed 0 bases and J shed 1 base, with 13 bases lying between them. The CDR3: CASSLALGRESYEQYF. The CDR3 nucleotides are TGTGCCAGCAGTTTAGCTCTTGGACGTGAGTCCTACGAGCAGTACTTC.

This clonotype was detected once. CDR3: CASSIGAPTTYEQYF. CDR3 coding DNA: TGTGCCAGTAGTATTGGCGCACCTACGACCTACGAGCAGTACTTC. This chain uses TRBV19 with TRBJ2-7; unclear D gene. Germline CDR1 reads LNHDA; CDR2 reads SQIVND (reference sequence). V shed 3 bases and J shed 2 bases, with 14 bases lying between them. The length of the CDR3 is 15 residues.

V gene TRBV12-3 or TRBV12-4 combines with J gene TRBJ2-7; D is unclear. The length of the CDR3 is 11 residues. V gave up 7 bases and J gave up 7 bases, with 11 bases separating them. DNA for the CDR3: TGTGCCAGCATGATCGGTGGGGAGCAGTACTTC. It is translated as CASMIGGEQYF.

The J gene is TRBJ1-5, the V gene TRBV6-1; D perhaps matches TRBD1 (6 bases). Trimming stripped 6 bases from V and 4 bases from J, with 13 bases between. Per the germline V gene, CDR1 is MNHNS and CDR2 is SASEGT. This CDR3 region has 14 residues. The CDR3 DNA follows: TGTGCCAGCAGCAACAGGGTATGGAATCAGCCCCAGCATTTT. Encoded protein: CASSNRVWNQPQHF.